This TCR beta chain was sequenced during a study of blood T cell repertoires in COVID-19 (dated by TCRdb to about 2020). A note on the overall study: The collaborator samples originated in the United States, Italy and Spain and spanned the acute and convalescent phases of COVID-19. The prospective study material was composed of cDNA or gDNA derived from T cells, B-cell-depleted T cells, or PBMCs. The dataset comprised deeply sampled blood TCRbeta repertoires from subjects exposed to, actively infected with, or recovered from COVID-19. The repertoires were released in a freely available public database meant as a resource for research on the immune response to SARS-CoV-2. Samples were obtained from the ongoing ImmuneRACE study (first 160 participants) and from over 1,000 subjects provided by 6 global collaborators. Nearly every sample came with metadata listing a de-identified subject ID, COVID-19 status, age in years and sex. Where available, HLA class I and class II types were obtained from metadata supplied by the sample provider rather than from assay-based typing. What the study reported, not specific to this receptor: The amount of clinical and demographic metadata varied by source and participant and was provided uncurated.

The immunoSEQ Assay, a bias-controlled multiplex PCR, was used to amplify TCRbeta CDR3 regions from genomic DNA. The study's processing was this. Within the assay, amplification of reference gene primers was used to estimate how many nucleated cells each sample contained. To quantify the absolute abundance of each unique TCRbeta CDR3 rearrangement, sequence reads were collapsed and filtered. For each sample, productive Simpson clonality was calculated by taking the square root of Simpson's diversity index across productive rearrangements. In its TCRdb copy, this immuneACCESS table keeps in-frame sequences only and misses some clones. Where compared with another copy, unresolved V genes explain less than half of these, and the others have no known cause. The DNA gave D and trimming, while V, J and clone size come from that table. For this sample there are roughly 260,000 clones; 70% to 85% appear just once. The ten top clones hold roughly 4.6% of the sample.

V lost 4 bases and J lost 4 bases, and the count of bases not matched to a germline gene is 2. Sequences SQVTM (CDR1) and ANQGSEA (CDR2) are obtained from the germline V gene. Spanning cysteine to phenylalanine, the CDR3 consists of 12 amino acids. The entry retains the CDR3 DNA only, 36 bases that are in frame from base 1. Details on this clone: Its antigen specificity is not known. Per-base qualities were not stored, and no clone one base away is much larger.

The collaborating institutions used their own protocols to collect whole blood in K2EDTA tubes. For TCRbeta analysis, collaborator samples were shipped as frozen whole blood, as isolated PBMCs, or as DNA extracted from either sample type. In this chain, TRBV29-1 is recombined with TRBJ1-2, and 8 bases in between align with TRBD1. This clonotype was obtained from a woman aged 80 or over with active or convalescent COVID-19. The material sequenced was peripheral blood. Here is the DNA: TGCAGCGTTGCTCAGGGGGCCTATGGCTACACCTTC. Translated, it reads CSVAQGAYGYTF. With all but the CDR3 taken from the reference TRBV29-1 and TRBJ1-2 genes, the full variable domain is: SAVISQKPSRDICQRGTSLTIQCQVDSQVTMMFWYRQQPGQSLTLIATANQGSEATYESGFVIDKFPISRPNLTFSTLTVSNMSPEDSSIYLCSVAQGAYGYTFGSGTRLTVV.